The 3 T cell receptor beta chains listed next were all sequenced from one sample in a study of blood T cell repertoires in COVID-19. This table comes from immunoSEQ multiplex PCR, and its TCRdb copy is limited to in-frame clones, with some not included. Among approximately 98,000 clones listed, about two thirds were seen once. The material sequenced was peripheral blood. These receptors were collected from a woman in her 40s with acute or convalescent COVID-19.

This clone was detected a few times. The chain uses TRBV18 and TRBJ1-1; no reliable D call. The CDR3 length is 13 residues. The germline V and J ends were trimmed by 5 bases and 3 bases, with 10 bases remaining between them. Germline lookup yields CDR1 KGHSH and CDR2 LQKENI. CDR3 region: CASSTGIDTEAFF. CDR3 bases: TGTGCCAGCTCAACGGGGATTGACACTGAAGCTTTCTTT.

As regards this clone: The same CDR3 is also encoded by other DNA sequences in this sample. The V gene is TRBV18, the J gene TRBJ2-7, with D possibly being TRBD1 (6 bases). The CDR3 totals 14 residues. V dropped 3 bases and J dropped 3 bases, with 12 bases sitting between them. Per the germline V gene, CDR1 is KGHSH and CDR2 is LQKENI. The CDR3, as DNA: TGTGCCAGCTCACCCAGGGGCAATGGCTACGAGCAGTACTTC. This sequence encodes CASSPRGNGYEQYF.

J is TRBJ2-7 and V is TRBV21-1; the D call in the table, TRBD1, was not verified against the DNA. TRBV21-1 represents a pseudogene. The CDR3 runs to 19 residues. For the CDR3, the DNA is TGTGCCAGCAGCATCCGACAAAGAGGGGGGACAGGGGGAACCTACGAGCAGTACTTC. Translating gives CASSIRQRGGTGGTYEQYF.